Reported below is one T cell receptor beta chain. This entry belongs to a study of memory CD4+ T cells and cytomegalovirus serostatus. The repertoire was sequenced with immunoSEQ multiplex PCR; TCRdb's copy has only in-frame clones and lacks some. Of about 82,000 clones detected, over 80% appear once; the ten largest clones hold less than 0.9%. The sort gate was single viable CD3+CD4+CD8-CD45RO+ cells for memory CD4+ T cells. With 6 bases removed from V and 3 bases from J, the gap between germline ends came to 11 bases. The germline gives CDR1 SGHDN, CDR2 FVKESK. This CDR3 spans 14 amino acids. The rearrangement links TRBV14 to TRBJ2-2; TRBD1 or TRBD2 may be the D gene (6 bases each). The receptor was derived from an adult in good health and CMV-seronegative. Sequenced: memory CD4+ T cells from blood. The CDR3 nucleotides are TGTGCCAGCAGATTGGGGGGCCACACCGGGGAGCTGTTTTTT. It translates to CASRLGGHTGELFF.